Described below is a single T cell receptor beta chain sequence and its context. MiXCR, applied by TCRdb to the 5' RACE reads, yields one record per CDR3 protein. The table shows hundreds of thousands of distinct CDR3 sequences, with 15% to 20% occurring only once. With 5 bases removed from V and 2 bases from J, the gap between germline ends came to 10 bases. The CDR3 spans 14 residues. CDR1 and CDR2 (germline): ENHRY, SYGVKD. The record originates from a study of identical twins. This sample was shared with a second study, whose subject was T cells expressing NK-cell markers.

The genes are TRBV10-3 and TRBJ1-5; tentative D call: TRBD1 (5 bases). The clonotype comes from a woman aged 18-29 years in good health. Sequenced sample: PBMCs. The CDR3, as DNA: TGTGCCATCAGTAGCGGGACGGGCAATCAGCCCCAGCATTTT. It is translated as CAISSGTGNQPQHF.